This T cell receptor (beta chain) was observed in a study of T cell clonality in common variable immunodeficiency. Findings of the study overall: CVID subjects shared fewer TCRbeta clones than healthy controls did. CVID subjects had higher TCRbeta clonality than healthy controls, most marked in about a third.

CDR1 and CDR2 from the germline V gene are LNHDA and SQIVND (reference sequence). V shed 10 bases and J 7 bases; nucleotides not matched to a gene: 13. This CDR3 contains 16 residues. This clone was picked up many times. The antigen is not known. The read comes to an end 3 residues before the CDR3 does, leaving the germline J gene to fill in the end. CVID and control samples used equivalent genomic DNA input. Assay used: immunoSEQ multiplex PCR; TCRdb lists only in-frame clones, some missing. Recorded here are about 66,000 clones, with no singletons, and the ten leading clones hold about 1.8%. The V call is TRBV19, the J call TRBJ2-1; 13 nucleotides line up with TRBD2. The sequencing input was peripheral blood mononuclear cells. The sequence came from a person aged 18 to 75 in good health. The sequenced CDR3 bases are TGTGCCACCCGGACTAGCGGGGGAGGTCCCGTGAATGAG. Amino acid sequence: CATRTSGGGPVNE. The entire CDR3 protein reads CATRTSGGGPVNEQFF. Supplemented by reference TRBV19 and TRBJ2-1, the full variable domain reads DGGITQSPKYLFRKEGQNVTLSCEQNLNHDAMYWYRQDPGQGLRLIYYSQIVNDFQKGDIAEGYSVSREKKESFPLTVTSAQKNPTAFYLCATRTSGGGPVNEQFFGPGTRLTVL.